The clone carrying this T cell receptor (beta chain) was seen more than once but under ten times. Germline assignment: CDR1 MDHEN and CDR2 SYDVKM. This CDR3 contains 14 residues. Trimming left V 5 bases short and J 1 base short, with 11 bases between. The data derive from a study of beta chain features in type 1 diabetes. In the study overall: Over all samples combined, some 110 million sorted cells were examined.

The sequenced template was cDNA made from the entire isolated RNA. The table came from immunoSEQ multiplex PCR; TCRdb's copy has only in-frame clones and leaves some out. The sample has hundreds of thousands of clones, around a sixth seen once; the top ten hold approximately 0.093%. Input material: naive CD4+ T cells from blood. The origin of this receptor is a young man in good health. The rearrangement links TRBV28 to TRBJ2-5, with a weak D call TRBD2 (6 bases). This chain's CDR3 is CASSPGGLQETQYF. The CDR3 DNA is TGTGCCAGCAGTCCCGGGGGTCTCCAAGAGACCCAGTACTTC.